Sequencing of this TCR beta chain was carried out in a study of control samples from healthy donors and cancer patients. Libraries were prepared by immunoSEQ multiplex PCR; TCRdb keeps only in-frame clonotypes and omits some of them. This repertoire shows about 94,000 clones, 90% found once; its top ten account for around 3.8%. Germline V CDR1 and CDR2: MNHEY, SVGAGI. The CDR3 contains 14 residues. With V trimmed by 6 bases and J by 11 bases, 15 bases remained unmatched. Sequenced input: blood. V usage is TRBV6-5 and J usage is TRBJ1-1; 7 bases line up with TRBD1. The TCR comes from a woman aged 18-29 years in good health. CDR3: CASRPTDRVRQAFF. The CDR3 DNA follows: TGTGCCAGCAGGCCAACTGACAGGGTCCGGCAGGCTTTCTTT.